This T cell receptor beta chain was sequenced for a study of blood T cells in healthy people across ages. Regarding the study as a whole: A roughly linear fall in TCR beta diversity per million T cells was seen with increasing age.

To note about this clonotype: Its antigen is not identified.

Each donor was a healthy Caucasian individual from Russia, aged roughly 6 to 100. Germline V gene sequence: CDR1 SGHRS, CDR2 YFSETQ. Germline trimming cut 4 bases from V and 5 bases from J; bases unmatched to any gene: 9. The CDR3 has 15 amino acids. For the second PCR, which ran for about 6 to 11 cycles, a sample-barcoded 5' primer and a J-beta primer mix were used. TCRdb analysed the 5' RACE reads with MiXCR anew, one entry per CDR3 protein. The sample has about 1.6 million distinct CDR3 sequences; roughly a third are singletons. Sequencing was carried out using blood. The chain uses TRBV5-1 and TRBJ2-5; 9 bases match TRBD2. This TCR came from a woman aged 25 to 39 in good health. The CDR3 loop is CASSPKLAGLETQYF. The CDR3 nucleotides read TGCGCCAGCAGCCCGAAGCTAGCGGGGTTGGAGACCCAGTACTTC.